This T cell receptor (beta chain) originates from a study of immune characterization of retroperitoneal liposarcoma. TCRdb recomputed calls from the PCR reads with MiXCR, one row per CDR3 protein. The sample lists over 10,000 distinct CDR3 sequences, less than 55% occurring once. Germline CDR1 and CDR2: MNHNY and SVGAGI (reference sequence). CDR3 length: 15 amino acids. Concerning this clonotype itself: Without the conserved terminal phenylalanine or tryptophan, this CDR3 likely stems from a read error.

Sample: tumor tissue. The J gene is TRBJ2-1, the V gene TRBV6-6; 9 bases agree with TRBD2. The better agreement between TRBJ2-7 and the DNA end casts doubt on the J call. The TCR sequence derives from a female donor with retroperitoneal liposarcoma. The CDR3 coding sequence is TGTGCCAGCAGTTACTCGGCGGGAGGGTTGGATGAGCAGTACTGC. Translating it yields CASSYSAGGLDEQYC.